This TCR beta chain was retrieved from a study of CD8+CD57+ T cells in acquired aplastic anemia (dated by TCRdb to 2016 to 2018). Regarding the research as a whole: A mean of around 3.2 ug of DNA, ranging from about 0.17 to 30 ug, was extracted from sorted CD4+ and CD8+ cells. CD8+CD57+ expansion was defined as frequency above the mean frequency observed in healthy subjects.

This clonotype showed up just a few times. Its specific antigen is unknown. Given a much more abundant clone one base away, this may be a read error. The patients picked for sequencing were ones in whom flow cytometry had shown an expansion of CD8+CD57+ cells. Every patient had severe acquired aplastic anemia, diagnosed using the International Study of Aplastic Anemia and Agranulocytosis and Camitta criteria. No patient had received any therapy when blood was sampled. The study deep-sequenced TCR repertoires of sorted CD4+ and CD8+ blood T cells from severe aplastic anemia patients and healthy subjects. Patients were enrolled in the USA under clinicaltrials.gov protocols 00001620, 01623167, 00001397, 00071045, 00081523 and 00961064. Ficoll-Paque density gradient centrifugation was used to isolate peripheral blood mononuclear cells. CD4+ and CD8+ T cells were sorted by FACS or magnetic beads before DNA extraction.

The CDR3, from cysteine to phenylalanine, totals 9 residues. The kept DNA is CDR3 alone, 27 bases in frame from the first base. The V end loses 3 bases and the J end loses 9 bases, and a stretch of 5 bases separates them. The germline V gene (reference sequence) supplies CDR1 DFQATT and CDR2 SNEGSKA. Profiling of TCR beta VDJ combinations and CDR3 sequences used genomic DNA as the template. TCR repertoire sequencing was run on an Illumina HiSeq 2000. As for how the authors treated the data: TRBV/TRBJ rearrangement plots, CDR3 size and DJ length profiles, and Simpson's diversity index were used to evaluate the repertoires. The most abundant DNA sequence in the deep sequencing data was taken as the immunodominant clone. CDR3 amino acid sequences were screened for sharing across subjects and were compared with published repertoires and the VDJdb database. Using fastp trimming at Q25 and MiXCR clonotype assembly, TCRdb reanalyzed the public sequencing data and kept in-frame beta chains. Every entry covers one CDR3 protein and lists the most common genes and DNA from its rows. TCRdb, not the authors, supplied the V and J calls. The sample yields 130,000 or so distinct CDR3 sequences; approximately 41% were counted once. The ten largest clones take up about 2.7% of the sample.

The research as a whole found: Although 25 to 30 CD8+ CDR3 sequences were shared by patients and controls, these sequences appeared highly expressed in patients and within the immunodominant clones of patients. Patients and healthy controls showed no significant difference in CD8+ Simpson's diversity (P=0.060).

The receptor was isolated from a human donor with aplastic anemia. This chain joins TRBV20-1 to TRBJ1-2, with the D segment identity uncertain. Sequenced sample: sorted CD4+, CD8+, or CD8+CD57+ T cells (not recorded which) from PBMCs. The nucleotides are TGCAGTGCTAGCCGTAGCTACACCTTC. It translates to CSASRSYTF.